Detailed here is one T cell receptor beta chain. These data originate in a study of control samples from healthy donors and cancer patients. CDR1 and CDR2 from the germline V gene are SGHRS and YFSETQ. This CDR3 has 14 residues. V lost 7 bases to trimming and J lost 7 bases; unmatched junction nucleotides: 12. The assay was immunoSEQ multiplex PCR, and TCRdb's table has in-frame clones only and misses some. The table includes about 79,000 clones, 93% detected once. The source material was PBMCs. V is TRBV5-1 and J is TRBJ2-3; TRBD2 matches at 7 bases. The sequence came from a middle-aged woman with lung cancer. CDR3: CASAGTTFSNTQYF. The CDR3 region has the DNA TGCGCCAGCGCAGGGACTACTTTTTCGAATACGCAGTATTTT.